Here is one TCR beta chain with its context. Unique molecular identifiers were used to barcode this TCRbeta library. TCRdb recomputed calls from the PCR reads with MiXCR, one row per CDR3 protein. This sample has fewer than 400,000 distinct CDR3 sequences, with about 20% found just once. This record comes from a study of T-cell reconstitution after alpha-beta-depleted transplantation in children. The source is a human donor who donated a stem cell graft to a child with acute myeloid leukemia. This specimen consisted of PBMCs from the stem cell graft donor, obtained from the stem cell graft.

In DNA form, the CDR3 reads TGCGCCAGCAGCTTGCTTCAGGGGGCACAGCCCCAGCATTTT. Protein product: CASSLLQGAQPQHF. The genes are TRBV5-1 and TRBJ1-5; TRBD1 matches 8 bases. The CDR3 has 14 amino acids. After removal of 1 base from V and 7 bases from J, the junction contained 4 bases not matched to a gene. The germline V gene has CDR1 SGHRS and CDR2 YFSETQ.